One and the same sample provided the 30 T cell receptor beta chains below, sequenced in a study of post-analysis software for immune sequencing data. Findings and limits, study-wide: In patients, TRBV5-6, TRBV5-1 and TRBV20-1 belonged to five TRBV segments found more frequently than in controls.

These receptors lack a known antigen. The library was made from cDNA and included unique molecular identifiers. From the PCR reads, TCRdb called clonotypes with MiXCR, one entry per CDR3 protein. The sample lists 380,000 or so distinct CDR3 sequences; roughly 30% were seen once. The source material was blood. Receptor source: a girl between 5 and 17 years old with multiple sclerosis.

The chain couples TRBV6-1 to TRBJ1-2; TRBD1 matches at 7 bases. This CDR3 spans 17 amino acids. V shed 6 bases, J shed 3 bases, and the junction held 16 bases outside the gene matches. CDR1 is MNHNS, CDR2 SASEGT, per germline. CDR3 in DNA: TGTGCCAGCAGGGGGGCTTCCAGGGGGAACTCATACTATGGCTACACCTTC. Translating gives CASRGASRGNSYYGYTF.

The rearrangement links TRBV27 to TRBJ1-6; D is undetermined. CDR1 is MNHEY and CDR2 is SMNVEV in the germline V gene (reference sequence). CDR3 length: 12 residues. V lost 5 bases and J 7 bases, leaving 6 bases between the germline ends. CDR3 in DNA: TGTGCCAGCAGTGTGCTGAATTCACCCCTCCACTTT. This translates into CASSVLNSPLHF.

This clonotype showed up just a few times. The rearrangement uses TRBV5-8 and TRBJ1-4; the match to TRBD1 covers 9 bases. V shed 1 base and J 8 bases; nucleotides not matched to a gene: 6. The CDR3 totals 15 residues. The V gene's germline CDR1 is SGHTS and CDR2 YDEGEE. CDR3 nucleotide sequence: TGTGCCAGCAGCTTGTGGGGGACAGGGAAGGAAAAACTGTTTTTT. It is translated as CASSLWGTGKEKLFF.

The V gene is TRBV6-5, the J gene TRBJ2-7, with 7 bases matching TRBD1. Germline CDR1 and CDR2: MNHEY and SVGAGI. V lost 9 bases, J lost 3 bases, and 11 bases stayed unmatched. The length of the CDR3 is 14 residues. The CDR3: CASFSGTEVYEQYF. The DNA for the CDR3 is TGTGCCAGTTTTTCTGGGACAGAGGTCTACGAGCAGTACTTC.

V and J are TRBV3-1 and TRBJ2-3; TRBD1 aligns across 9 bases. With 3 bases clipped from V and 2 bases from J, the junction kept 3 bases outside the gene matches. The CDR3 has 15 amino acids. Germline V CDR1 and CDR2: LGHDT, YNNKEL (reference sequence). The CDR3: CASSQDRGSTDTQYF. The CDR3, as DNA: TGTGCCAGCAGCCAGGACAGGGGCTCCACAGATACGCAGTATTTT.

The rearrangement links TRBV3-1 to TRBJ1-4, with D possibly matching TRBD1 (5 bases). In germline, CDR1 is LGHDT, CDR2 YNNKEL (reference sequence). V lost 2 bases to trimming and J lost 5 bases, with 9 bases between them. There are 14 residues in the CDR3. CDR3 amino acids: CASSQSRANEKLFF. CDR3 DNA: TGTGCCAGCAGCCAAAGCAGGGCAAATGAAAAACTGTTTTTT.

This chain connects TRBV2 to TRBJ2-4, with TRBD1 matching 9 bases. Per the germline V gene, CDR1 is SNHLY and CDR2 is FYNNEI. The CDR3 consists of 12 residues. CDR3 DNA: TGTTCCATTTCCGGGACAGGGAACATTCAGTACTTC. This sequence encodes CSISGTGNIQYF.

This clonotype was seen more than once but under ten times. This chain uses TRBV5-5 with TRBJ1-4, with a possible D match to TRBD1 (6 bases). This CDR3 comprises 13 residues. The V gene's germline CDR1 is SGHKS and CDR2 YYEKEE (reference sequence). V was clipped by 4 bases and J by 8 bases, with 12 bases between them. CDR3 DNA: TGTGCCAGCAGCCTAGGGACATACGAAAAACTGTTTTTT. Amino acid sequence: CASSLGTYEKLFF.

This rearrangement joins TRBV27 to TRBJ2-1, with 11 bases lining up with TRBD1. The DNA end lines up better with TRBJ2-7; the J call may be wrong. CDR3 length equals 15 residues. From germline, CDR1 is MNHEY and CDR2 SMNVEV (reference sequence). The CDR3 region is CASSLLGTGGGEQYF. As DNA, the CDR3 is TGTGCCAGCAGTTTATTGGGGACAGGGGGAGGGGAGCAGTACTTC.

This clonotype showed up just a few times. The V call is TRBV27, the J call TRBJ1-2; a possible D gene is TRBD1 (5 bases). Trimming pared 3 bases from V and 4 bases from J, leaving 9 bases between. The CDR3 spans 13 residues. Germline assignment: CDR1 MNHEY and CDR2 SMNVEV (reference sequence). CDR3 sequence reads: CASSFGGSYGYTF. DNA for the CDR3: TGTGCCAGCAGTTTTGGGGGGTCCTATGGCTACACCTTC.

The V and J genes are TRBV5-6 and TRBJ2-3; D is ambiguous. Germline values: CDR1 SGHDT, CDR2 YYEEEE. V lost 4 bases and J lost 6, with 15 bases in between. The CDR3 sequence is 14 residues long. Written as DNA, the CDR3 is TGTGCCAGCAGCCCAAGAATACCGTCGGATACGCAGTATTTT. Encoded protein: CASSPRIPSDTQYF.

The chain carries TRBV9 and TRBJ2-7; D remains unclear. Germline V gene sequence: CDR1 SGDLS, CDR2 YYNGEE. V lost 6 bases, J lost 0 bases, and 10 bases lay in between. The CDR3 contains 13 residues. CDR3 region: CASNPGSSYEQYF. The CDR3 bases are TGTGCCAGCAACCCGGGTAGCTCCTACGAGCAGTACTTC.

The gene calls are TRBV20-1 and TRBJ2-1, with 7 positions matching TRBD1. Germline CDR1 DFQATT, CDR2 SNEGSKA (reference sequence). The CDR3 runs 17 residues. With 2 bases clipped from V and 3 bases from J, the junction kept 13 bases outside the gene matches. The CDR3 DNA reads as TGCAGTGCTAGACCATCGGGACCGGGACAGAGCTACAATGAGCAGTTCTTC. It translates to CSARPSGPGQSYNEQFF.

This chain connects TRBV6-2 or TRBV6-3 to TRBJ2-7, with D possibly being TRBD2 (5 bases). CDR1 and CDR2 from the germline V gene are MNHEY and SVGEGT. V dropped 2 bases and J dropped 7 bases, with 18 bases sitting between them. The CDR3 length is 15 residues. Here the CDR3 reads CASSYDGLSLMEQYF. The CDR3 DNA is TGTGCCAGCAGTTACGACGGACTCTCCTTAATGGAGCAGTACTTC.

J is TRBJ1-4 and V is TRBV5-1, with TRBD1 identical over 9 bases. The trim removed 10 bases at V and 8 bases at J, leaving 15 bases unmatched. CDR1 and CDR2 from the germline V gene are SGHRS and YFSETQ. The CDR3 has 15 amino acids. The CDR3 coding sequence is TGCGCCGGCACGGTCGGTCACGGGACAGGGGAAAAACTGTTTTTT. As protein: CAGTVGHGTGEKLFF.

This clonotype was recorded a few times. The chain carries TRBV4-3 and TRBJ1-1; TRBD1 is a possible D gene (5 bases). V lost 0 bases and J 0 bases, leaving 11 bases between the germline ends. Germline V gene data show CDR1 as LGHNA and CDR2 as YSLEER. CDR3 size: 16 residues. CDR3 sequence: CASSQELEQVNTEAFF. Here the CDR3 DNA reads TGCGCCAGCAGCCAAGAACTAGAACAGGTGAACACTGAAGCTTTCTTT.

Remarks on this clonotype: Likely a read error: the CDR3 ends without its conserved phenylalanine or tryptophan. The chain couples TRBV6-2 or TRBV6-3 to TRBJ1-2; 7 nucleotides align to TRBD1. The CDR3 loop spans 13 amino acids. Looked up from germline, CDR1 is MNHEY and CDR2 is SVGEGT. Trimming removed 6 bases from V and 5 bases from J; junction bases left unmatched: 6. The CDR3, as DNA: TGTGCCAGCAGCATGACAGGGTCATATGGCTACACCTGC. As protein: CASSMTGSYGYTC.

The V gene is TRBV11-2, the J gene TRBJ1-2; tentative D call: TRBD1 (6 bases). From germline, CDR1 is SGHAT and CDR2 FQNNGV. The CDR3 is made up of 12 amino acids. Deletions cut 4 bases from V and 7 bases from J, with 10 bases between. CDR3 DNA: TGTGCCAGCAGCTCACCCAGGGGTGGCTACACCTTC. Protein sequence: CASSSPRGGYTF.

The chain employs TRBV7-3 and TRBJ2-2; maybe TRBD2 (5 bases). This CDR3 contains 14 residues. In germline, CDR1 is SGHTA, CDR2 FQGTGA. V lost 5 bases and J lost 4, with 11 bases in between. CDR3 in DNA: TGTGCCAGCAGCCTCCGGGATTCCACCGGGGAGCTGTTTTTT. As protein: CASSLRDSTGELFF.

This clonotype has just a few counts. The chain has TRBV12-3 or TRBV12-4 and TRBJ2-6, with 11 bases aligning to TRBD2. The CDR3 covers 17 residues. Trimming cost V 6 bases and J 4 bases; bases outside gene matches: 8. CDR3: CASRASGGNSGANVLTF. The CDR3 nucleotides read TGTGCCAGCAGGGCTAGCGGGGGGAATTCCGGGGCCAACGTCCTGACTTTC.

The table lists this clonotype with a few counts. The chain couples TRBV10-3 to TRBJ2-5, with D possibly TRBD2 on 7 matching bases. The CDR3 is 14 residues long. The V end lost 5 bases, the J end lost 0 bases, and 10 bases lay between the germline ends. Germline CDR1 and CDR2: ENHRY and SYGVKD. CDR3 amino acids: CAISRGAYQETQYF. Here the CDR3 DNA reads TGTGCCATCAGTCGGGGGGCTTACCAAGAGACCCAGTACTTC.

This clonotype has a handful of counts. CDR3 in DNA: TGCAGTGCTATCGATTCTAGCGGGGGGACCTACGAGCAGTACTTC. Its translation: CSAIDSSGGTYEQYF. V and J are TRBV20-1 and TRBJ2-7; the match to TRBD2 covers 11 bases. The CDR3 covers 15 residues. Germline V gene lookup returns CDR1 DFQATT and CDR2 SNEGSKA (reference sequence). V lost 4 bases, J lost 2 bases, and 7 bases stayed unmatched.

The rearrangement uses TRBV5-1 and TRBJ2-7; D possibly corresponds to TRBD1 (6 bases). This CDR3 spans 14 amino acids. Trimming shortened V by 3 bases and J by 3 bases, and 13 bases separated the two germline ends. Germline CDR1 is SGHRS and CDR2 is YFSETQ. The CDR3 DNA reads TGCGCCAGCAGCTGGAACCGGGACAACTACGAGCAGTACTTC. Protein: CASSWNRDNYEQYF. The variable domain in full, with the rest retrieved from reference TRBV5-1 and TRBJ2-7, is KAGVTQTPRYLIKTRGQQVTLSCSPISGHRSVSWYQQTPGQGLQFLFEYFSETQRNKGNFPGRFSGRQFSNSRSEMNVSTLELGDSALYLCASSWNRDNYEQYFGPGTRLTVT.

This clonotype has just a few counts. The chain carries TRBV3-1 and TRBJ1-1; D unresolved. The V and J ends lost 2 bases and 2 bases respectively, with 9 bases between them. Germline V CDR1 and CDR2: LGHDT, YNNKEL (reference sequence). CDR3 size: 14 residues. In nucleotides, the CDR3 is TGTGCCAGCAGCCAAAGACATAGCAACACTGAAGCTTTCTTT. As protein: CASSQRHSNTEAFF.

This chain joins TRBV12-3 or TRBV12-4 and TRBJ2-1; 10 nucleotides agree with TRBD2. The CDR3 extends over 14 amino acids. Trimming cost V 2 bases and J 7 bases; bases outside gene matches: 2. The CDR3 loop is CASSLIAGGNEQFF. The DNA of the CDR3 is TGTGCCAGCAGTTTAATAGCGGGGGGAAATGAGCAGTTCTTC.

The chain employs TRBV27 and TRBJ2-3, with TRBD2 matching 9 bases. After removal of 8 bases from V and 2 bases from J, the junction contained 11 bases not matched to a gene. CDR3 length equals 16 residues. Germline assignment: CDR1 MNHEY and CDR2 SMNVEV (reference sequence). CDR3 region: CASPPGVAGVTDTQYF. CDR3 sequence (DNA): TGTGCCAGCCCCCCGGGGGTAGCGGGGGTCACAGATACGCAGTATTTT.

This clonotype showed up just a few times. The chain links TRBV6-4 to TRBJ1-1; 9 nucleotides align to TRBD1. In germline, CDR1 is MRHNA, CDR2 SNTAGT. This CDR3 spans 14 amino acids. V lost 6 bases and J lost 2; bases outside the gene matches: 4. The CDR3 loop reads CASRETGGNTEAFF. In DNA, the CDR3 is TGTGCCAGCAGAGAGACAGGGGGAAACACTGAAGCTTTCTTT.

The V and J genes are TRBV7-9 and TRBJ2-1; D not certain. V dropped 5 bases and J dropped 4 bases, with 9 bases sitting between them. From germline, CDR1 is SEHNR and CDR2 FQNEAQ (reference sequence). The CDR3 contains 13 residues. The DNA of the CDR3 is TGTGCCAGCAGCGCCCAGGAGTACAATGAGCAGTTCTTC. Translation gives CASSAQEYNEQFF.

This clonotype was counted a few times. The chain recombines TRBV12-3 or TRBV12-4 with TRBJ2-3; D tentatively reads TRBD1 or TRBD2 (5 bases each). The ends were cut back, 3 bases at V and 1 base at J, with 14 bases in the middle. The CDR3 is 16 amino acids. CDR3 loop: CASSFGLGDRTDTQYF. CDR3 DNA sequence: TGTGCCAGCAGTTTCGGTCTGGGGGACCGCACAGATACGCAGTATTTT.

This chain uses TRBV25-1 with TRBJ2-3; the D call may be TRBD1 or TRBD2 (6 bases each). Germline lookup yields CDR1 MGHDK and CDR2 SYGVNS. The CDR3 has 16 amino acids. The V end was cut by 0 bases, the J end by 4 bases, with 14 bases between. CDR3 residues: CASSEYRGARADTQYF. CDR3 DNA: TGTGCCAGCAGTGAATATAGGGGGGCGCGCGCAGATACGCAGTATTTT.